One sample yielded the 30 T cell receptor beta chains listed below, sequenced in a study of shared clonotypes between healthy human individuals. The protocol was immunoSEQ multiplex PCR, while the TCRdb copy is restricted to in-frame clones and leaves out a portion. The sample shows 2.3 million or so clones, approximately 93% of them seen only once. Source material: naive CD4+ T cells from PBMCs. Subset here: CD45RA+ positively selected. These receptors were collected from a young man in good health. Some clones in this sample may be carry-over from other donors' samples.

The chain joins TRBV25-1 to TRBJ1-4, with D maybe TRBD1 (5 bases). V was trimmed by 2 bases and J by 8 bases, leaving 9 bases between them. The CDR3 spans 13 residues. The germline gives CDR1 MGHDK, CDR2 SYGVNS. CDR3 nucleotide sequence: TGTGCCAGCAGTGAACCAGGGAGGGAAAAACTGTTTTTT. Amino acid sequence: CASSEPGREKLFF.

The CDR3 nucleotides read TGTGCCAGCAGCCCCGATTATAGCAATCAGCCCCAGCATTTT. Its translation is CASSPDYSNQPQHF. The chain combines TRBV7-9 with TRBJ1-5; D gene uncertain. V dropped 5 bases and J dropped 0 bases, with 8 bases sitting between them. The CDR3 extends over 14 amino acids. Germline V CDR1 and CDR2: SEHNR, FQNEAQ (reference sequence). Filled out from reference TRBV7-9 and TRBJ1-5, the complete variable domain reads DTGVSQNPRHKITKRGQNVTFRCDPISEHNRLYWYRQTLGQGPEFLTYFQNEAQLEKSRLLSDRFSAERPKGSFSTLEIQRTEQGDSAMYLCASSPDYSNQPQHFGDGTRLSIL.

This chain connects TRBV7-2 to TRBJ2-7; 9 nucleotides align to TRBD2. From germline, CDR1 is SGHTA and CDR2 FQGNSA. The CDR3 has 15 residues. The V gene end was trimmed by 3 bases and the J gene end by 5 bases; junction bases not matched to a gene: 8. CDR3 loop: CASSLVVAGVNEQYF. CDR3 coding DNA: TGTGCCAGCAGCTTGGTCGTAGCGGGAGTTAACGAGCAGTACTTC.

The gene calls are TRBV29-1 and TRBJ2-5; no reliable D call. This CDR3 spans 11 amino acids. The germline CDR1 and CDR2 sequences are SQVTM and ANQGSEA. V was cut by 1 base and J by 7 bases, with 7 bases left in between. CDR3 coding DNA: TGCAGCGTTGAAGCCCTAAGGACCCAGTACTTC. Translating it yields CSVEALRTQYF.

The chain combines TRBV29-1 with TRBJ1-2, with D perhaps matching TRBD1 (5 bases). Deletions cut 3 bases from V and 6 bases from J, with 17 bases between. Germline CDR1 and CDR2: SQVTM and ANQGSEA. The CDR3 covers 14 residues. CDR3 DNA sequence: TGCAGCGTTGATAGAAGGGGCGGATACGATGGCTACACCTTC. This translates into CSVDRRGGYDGYTF.

CDR3 sequence reads: CATSDRGGLTDTQYF. DNA for the CDR3: TGTGCCACCAGCGATCGGGGGGGCCTGACAGATACGCAGTATTTT. The chain recombines TRBV15 with TRBJ2-3, with 8 bases lining up with TRBD2. Per the germline V gene, CDR1 is LNHNV and CDR2 is YYDKDF (reference sequence). V shed 5 bases, J shed 3 bases, and the junction held 7 bases outside the gene matches. CDR3 length: 15 residues.

The V call is TRBV6-5, the J call TRBJ1-1; a weak D match, TRBD1 (5 bases). Trimming pared 10 bases from V and 4 bases from J, leaving 13 bases between. The germline V gene has CDR1 MNHEY and CDR2 SVGAGI. The length of the CDR3 is 12 residues. CDR3 sequence reads: CATTQGGTEAFF. Here the CDR3 DNA reads TGTGCCACCACCCAGGGAGGCACTGAAGCTTTCTTT.

The chain combines TRBV5-1 with TRBJ1-2; possibly TRBD1 for D (6 bases). This CDR3 has 13 amino acids. Trimming shortened V by 6 bases and J by 7 bases, and 16 bases separated the two germline ends. Germline loops: CDR1 SGHRS, CDR2 YFSETQ. DNA for the CDR3: TGCGCCAGCACCCCGGGGGGGGGCGTTGGCTACACCTTC. Protein product: CASTPGGGVGYTF.

The V gene is TRBV2, the J gene TRBJ1-5; 8 nucleotides line up with TRBD1. J was trimmed by 7 bases and V by 6 bases; bases with no gene match: 5. The CDR3 covers 13 residues. The germline gives CDR1 SNHLY, CDR2 FYNNEI. CDR3 coding DNA: TGTGCCAGCAGGACAGGGGAGGGCCAGCCCCAGCATTTT. Translated, it gives CASRTGEGQPQHF.

The rearrangement uses TRBV15 and TRBJ2-1; 11 bases agree with TRBD2. CDR1 LNHNV and CDR2 YYDKDF come from the germline V gene (reference sequence). Trimming cost V 5 bases and J 4 bases; bases outside gene matches: 4. The CDR3 is 15 residues long. DNA of the CDR3: TGTGCCACCAGCGGGGGACTAGCGGAGTACAATGAGCAGTTCTTC. This sequence encodes CATSGGLAEYNEQFF.

This clone was recorded only once. The V gene is TRBV4-2, the J gene TRBJ2-7; a weak D match, TRBD2 (5 bases). V lost 2 bases and J 0 bases, leaving 14 bases between the germline ends. From germline, CDR1 is LGHNA and CDR2 YNFKEQ. CDR3 length: 16 residues. CDR3 region: CASSQLSSRDSYEQYF. The CDR3 bases are TGTGCCAGCAGCCAACTATCTAGCCGAGACTCCTACGAGCAGTACTTC.

This clone was seen once. The chain employs TRBV29-1 and TRBJ2-1; D is perhaps TRBD2 (6 bases). V lost 7 bases, J lost 8 bases, and 12 bases lay in between. Germline assignment: CDR1 SQVTM and CDR2 ANQGSEA. The CDR3 consists of 11 residues. The CDR3 protein is CSGGSGDEQFF. The DNA of the CDR3 is TGCAGCGGAGGGTCGGGGGATGAGCAGTTCTTC.

The J gene is TRBJ2-7, the V gene TRBV18, with 16 bases matching TRBD2. Germline values: CDR1 KGHSH, CDR2 LQKENI. The CDR3 is 17 residues long. Germline trimming cut 0 bases from V and 2 bases from J; bases unmatched to any gene: 1. The CDR3 DNA is TGTGCCAGCTCACCACCCGGGACTAGCGGGAGGGCCTACGAGCAGTACTTC. Translating it yields CASSPPGTSGRAYEQYF.

In nucleotides, the CDR3 is TGTGCCAGCAGCGTGGGGGACAGGTTCTACGAGCAGTACTTC. Its protein is CASSVGDRFYEQYF. The chain uses TRBV27 and TRBJ2-7; 8 bases are shared with TRBD1. The germline V gene has CDR1 MNHEY and CDR2 SMNVEV (reference sequence). V lost 6 bases to trimming and J lost 3 bases; unmatched junction nucleotides: 7. The CDR3 has 14 residues.

On this clone itself: Other DNA sequences in this specimen translate into the identical CDR3. This chain joins TRBV5-1 and TRBJ2-3, with 10 bases fitting TRBD2. V dropped 4 bases and J dropped 3; count of bases not matched to a gene: 2. The V gene's germline CDR1 is SGHRS and CDR2 YFSETQ. The CDR3 length is 14 residues. The CDR3 reads CASSASGSTDTQYF. The CDR3 region has the DNA TGCGCCAGCAGCGCTAGCGGGAGTACAGATACGCAGTATTTT.

The V call is TRBV28, the J call TRBJ1-5; D is unresolved. The CDR3 spans 15 residues. The V gene lost 2 bases and the J gene lost 2 bases, with 10 bases spanning the gap. Germline V gene lookup returns CDR1 MDHEN and CDR2 SYDVKM. The CDR3 coding sequence is TGTGCCAGCAGTTTAGGACTCCTCCGCAATCAGCCCCAGCATTTT. As protein: CASSLGLLRNQPQHF.

As concerns this clone: Other nucleotide sequences in the sample specify the same CDR3. The gene calls are TRBV19 and TRBJ1-1; D is perhaps TRBD1 (5 bases). Trimming stripped 1 base from V and 4 bases from J, with 7 bases between. The length of the CDR3 is 13 residues. Germline CDR1 and CDR2: LNHDA and SQIVND (reference sequence). Written as DNA, the CDR3 is TGTGCCAGTAGTATAGCCGGGGGCACTGAAGCTTTCTTT. Its protein product is CASSIAGGTEAFF.

This clone was seen only a few times. The chain uses TRBV6-6 and TRBJ2-3, with D possibly TRBD2 on 5 matching bases. Trimming took 6 bases from V and 4 from J, leaving 14 bases between them. CDR3 length: 14 residues. Germline CDR1 and CDR2: MNHNY and SVGAGI (reference sequence). CDR3: CASRPYADSDTQYF. Here the CDR3 DNA reads TGTGCCAGCAGACCGTACGCGGACTCAGATACGCAGTATTTT.

This chain links TRBV5-6 with TRBJ2-2, with unresolved D. This CDR3 is built from 16 residues. Trimming shortened V by 2 bases and J by 3 bases, and 14 bases separated the two germline ends. The germline CDR1 and CDR2 sequences are SGHDT and YYEEEE. The CDR3 region is CASSLGPPTYTGELFF. CDR3 sequence (DNA): TGTGCCAGCAGCTTAGGCCCCCCTACCTACACCGGGGAGCTGTTTTTT.

The chain recombines TRBV5-1 with TRBJ2-1; TRBD2 matches 14 bases. The junction had 9 bases not matched to a gene; V was cut back by 0 bases and J by 13 bases. The CDR3 runs 16 residues. The germline CDR1 and CDR2 sequences are SGHRS and YFSETQ. CDR3 in DNA: TGCGCCAGCAGCTTGGAAGCGGGACTAGCGGGAGTAAAACAGTTCTTC. It is translated as CASSLEAGLAGVKQFF.

This clone was counted a few times. This sample also contains other DNA sequences that code for the same CDR3. The V gene is TRBV19, the J gene TRBJ1-5; D not certain. This CDR3 region has 13 residues. Trimming took 6 bases from V and 2 from J, leaving 8 bases between them. Looked up from germline, CDR1 is LNHDA and CDR2 is SQIVND (reference sequence). CDR3 amino acids: CASSSFGNQPQHF. DNA of the CDR3: TGTGCCAGTAGCTCCTTCGGCAATCAGCCCCAGCATTTT.

This clone was seen a handful of times. The genes are TRBV6-4 and TRBJ1-1, with D maybe TRBD1 (6 bases). CDR3 size: 14 residues. The V and J ends lost 0 bases and 4 bases respectively, with 9 bases between them. Germline CDR1 and CDR2: MRHNA and SNTAGT. The CDR3 reads CASSDSGGGTEAFF. In DNA, the CDR3 is TGTGCCAGCAGTGACTCAGGGGGAGGCACTGAAGCTTTCTTT.

In DNA form, the CDR3 reads TGTGCCAGCAGCTTAACAGGGGAGTACACTGAAGCTTTCTTT. It translates to CASSLTGEYTEAFF. The rearrangement joins TRBV7-8 to TRBJ1-1, with 7 bases aligning to TRBD1. The V gene end was trimmed by 2 bases and the J gene end by 3 bases; junction bases not matched to a gene: 3. The germline CDR1 and CDR2 sequences are SGHVS and FQNEAQ. CDR3 length: 14 residues.

V usage is TRBV27 and J usage is TRBJ2-1; D possibly matches TRBD1 or TRBD2 (5 bases each). The germline V gene has CDR1 MNHEY and CDR2 SMNVEV (reference sequence). The CDR3 sequence is 15 residues long. The V gene lost 2 bases and the J gene lost 6 bases, with 14 bases spanning the gap. Here the CDR3 DNA reads TGTGCCAGCAGTTTAATCGGGGCCCAGACCAATGAGCAGTTCTTC. It translates to CASSLIGAQTNEQFF.

Comments on this clone: Within the sample, other DNA sequences also encode this same CDR3. The CDR3 loop reads CAWSGGQLRTDTQYF. CDR3 nucleotide sequence: TGTGCCTGGAGCGGGGGACAGCTACGCACAGATACGCAGTATTTT. The rearrangement joins TRBV30 to TRBJ2-3, with D maybe TRBD1 (7 bases). Trimming left V 3 bases short and J 1 base short, with 14 bases between. Germline CDR1 GTSNPN, CDR2 SVGIG (reference sequence). The CDR3 sequence is 15 residues long.

This chain joins TRBV29-1 and TRBJ2-7, with D possibly matching TRBD2 (7 bases). The CDR3 length is 13 residues. V was pared by 4 bases and J by 2 bases, with 12 bases between. The germline V gene encodes CDR1 SQVTM and CDR2 ANQGSEA. This CDR3 is CSVAKGGPYEQYF. The CDR3 bases are TGCAGCGTTGCTAAGGGGGGGCCCTACGAGCAGTACTTC.

The chain employs TRBV11-2 and TRBJ2-7; 11 nucleotides match TRBD1. From germline, CDR1 is SGHAT and CDR2 FQNNGV. Trimming took 6 bases from V and 0 from J; bases not matched to a gene: 10. The CDR3 sequence is 17 residues long. The CDR3 region is CASRTGTGGHRSYEQYF. Here the CDR3 DNA reads TGTGCCAGCAGAACCGGGACAGGGGGTCACCGCTCCTACGAGCAGTACTTC.

This clone was picked up one time. This chain connects TRBV5-4 to TRBJ2-3; D is undetermined. The ends were cut back, 3 bases at V and 0 bases at J, with 2 bases in the middle. The V gene's germline CDR1 is SGHNT and CDR2 YYREEE (reference sequence). This CDR3 has 12 residues. The CDR3 DNA reads TGTGCCAGCAGCTCAAGCACAGATACGCAGTATTTT. Amino acid sequence: CASSSSTDTQYF.

The genes are TRBV29-1 and TRBJ2-4; the D gene is possibly TRBD1 (6 bases). This CDR3 is 12 amino acids long. Trimming pared 8 bases from V and 3 bases from J, leaving 11 bases between. Germline CDR1 reads SQVTM; CDR2 reads ANQGSEA. The CDR3 sequence is CSPRDNKNIQYF. In DNA, the CDR3 is TGCAGCCCCCGGGACAACAAAAACATTCAGTACTTC.

The chain joins TRBV6-6 to TRBJ1-1; D perhaps matches TRBD1 (5 bases). CDR1 is MNHNY and CDR2 is SVGAGI in the germline V gene (reference sequence). V was clipped by 4 bases and J by 1 base, with 10 bases between them. The CDR3 spans 14 residues. The CDR3 here is CASSLQRGNTEAFF. CDR3 DNA: TGTGCCAGCAGTTTACAGAGGGGGAACACTGAAGCTTTCTTT.